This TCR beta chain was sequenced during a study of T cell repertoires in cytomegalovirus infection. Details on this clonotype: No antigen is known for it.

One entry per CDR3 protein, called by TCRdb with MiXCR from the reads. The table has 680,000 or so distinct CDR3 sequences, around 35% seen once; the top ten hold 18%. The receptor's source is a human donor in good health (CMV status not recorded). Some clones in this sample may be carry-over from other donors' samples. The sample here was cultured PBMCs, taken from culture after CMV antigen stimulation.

DNA of the CDR3: TGTGCCAGCAGCTTTCCACGGGACACGACAAGAAGCTCCTACAATGAGCAGTTCTTC. Translation gives CASSFPRDTTRSSYNEQFF. The chain couples TRBV7-9 to TRBJ2-1; possible D gene TRBD1, 6 bases. Germline CDR1 reads SEHNR; CDR2 reads FQNEAQ (reference sequence). V lost 3 bases and J 0 bases, leaving 21 bases between the germline ends. The CDR3 has 19 amino acids. Based on the CDR3 plus reference TRBV7-9 and TRBJ2-1, the full variable domain is DTGVSQNPRHKITKRGQNVTFRCDPISEHNRLYWYRQTLGQGPEFLTYFQNEAQLEKSRLLSDRFSAERPKGSFSTLEIQRTEQGDSAMYLCASSFPRDTTRSSYNEQFFGPGTRLTVL.